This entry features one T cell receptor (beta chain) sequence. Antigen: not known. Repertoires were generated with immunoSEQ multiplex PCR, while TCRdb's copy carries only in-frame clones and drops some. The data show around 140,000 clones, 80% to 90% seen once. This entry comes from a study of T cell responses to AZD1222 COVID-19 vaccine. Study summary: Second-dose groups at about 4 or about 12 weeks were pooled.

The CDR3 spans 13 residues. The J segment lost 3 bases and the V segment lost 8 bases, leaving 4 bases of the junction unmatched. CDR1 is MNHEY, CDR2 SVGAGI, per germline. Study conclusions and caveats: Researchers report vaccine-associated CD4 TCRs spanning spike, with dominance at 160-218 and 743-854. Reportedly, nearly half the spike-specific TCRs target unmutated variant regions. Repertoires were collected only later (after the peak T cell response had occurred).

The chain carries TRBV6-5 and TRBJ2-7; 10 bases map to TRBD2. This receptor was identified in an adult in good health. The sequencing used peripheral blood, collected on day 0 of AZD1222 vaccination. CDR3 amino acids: CASQGLAYYEQYF. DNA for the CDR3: TGTGCCAGCCAGGGACTAGCGTACTACGAGCAGTACTTC.